The rows below give T cell receptor beta chains drawn from one sample of a study of shared clonotypes between healthy human individuals. Produced via immunoSEQ multiplex PCR; TCRdb's table is partial and in-frame only. The repertoire holds some 2.3 million clones, with 85% to 95% as singletons. Input material: naive CD4+ T cells from PBMCs. These receptor sequences come from a man aged 18 to 30 in good health. Some clones in this sample may be carry-over from other donors' samples. The CDR3 runs from the conserved cysteine through the conserved F or W. Fields, in order: D gene, J gene, V gene, clone size, CDR3 DNA, CDR3 protein. The D gene is left open where the match is weak. Clone sizes are given selectively: once, few, many, or a class where the clone is expanded.

>.|TRBJ1-1|TRBV4-3|.
TGCGCCAGCAGCGGCGGAAGGAACACTGAAGCTTTCTTT
CASSGGRNTEAFF
>.|TRBJ1-1|TRBV5-5|few
TGTGCCAGCAGCTTGATACGAGGCGCTGAAGCTTTCTTT
CASSLIRGAEAFF
>.|TRBJ1-3|TRBV30|.
TGTGCCTGGAGTTCCCTTAGGGGGTTTCTCTCTGGAAACACCATATATTTT
CAWSSLRGFLSGNTIYF
>.|TRBJ2-1|TRBV19|.
TGTGCCAGTAGTAACTGGAATACGGGCGGGGTTCACAATGAGCAGTTCTTC
CASSNWNTGGVHNEQFF
>.|TRBJ1-2|TRBV9|few
TGTGCCAGCAGCGTAGACAGGAGGAACTATGGCTACACCTTC
CASSVDRRNYGYTF
>TRBD1|TRBJ2-6|TRBV7-3|.
TGTGCCAGCAGCCTAAGGGACAGGGGGAGGGCCAACGTCCTGACTTTC
CASSLRDRGRANVLTF
>TRBD1|TRBJ1-3|TRBV19|.
TGTGCCAGTACCCAGGGACAGATTTCTGGAAACACCATATATTTT
CASTQGQISGNTIYF
>.|TRBJ2-7|TRBV28|.
TGTGCCAGCAGTTTATCCGGGAGACGGTACGAGCAGTACTTC
CASSLSGRRYEQYF
>TRBD2|TRBJ2-1|TRBV5-1|.
TGCGCCAGCAGCTTGGAAGGGACTAGCGGGTCACCTCAGTTCTTC
CASSLEGTSGSPQFF
>.|TRBJ2-1|TRBV27|.
TGTGCCAGCAGTTCCCCCTCGCGACTGGGAAACAATGAGCAGTTCTTC
CASSSPSRLGNNEQFF
>.|TRBJ2-3|TRBV5-6|.
TGTGCCAGCAGCTTGGGGCCCACAGATACGCAGTATTTT
CASSLGPTDTQYF
>TRBD1|TRBJ1-6|TRBV7-2|.
TGTGCCAGCAGCTTGGCCGGGGACAGATATAATTCACCCCTCCACTTT
CASSLAGDRYNSPLHF
>TRBD1|TRBJ1-1|TRBV5-1|.
TGCGCCAGCAGCTTGCCCGGGACAGGGGCCACTGAAGCTTTCTTT
CASSLPGTGATEAFF
>.|TRBJ1-5|TRBV6-6|.
TGTGCCAGCAGCTCTGGGGTCCCTGCCGGGGGGACCCAGCATTTT
CASSSGVPAGGTQHF
>.|TRBJ2-3|TRBV4-1|.
TGCGCCAGCAGCCTTATACTGCCACCCCTCACAGATACGCAGTATTTT
CASSLILPPLTDTQYF
>TRBD1|TRBJ1-1|TRBV2|.
TGTGCCAGCAGGGGACAGACCTGGCCTGAAGCTTTCTTT
CASRGQTWPEAFF
>.|TRBJ2-1|TRBV27|.
TGTGCCAGCAGAAACAGGGTCGGTGAGCAGTTCTTC
CASRNRVGEQFF
>.|TRBJ2-5|TRBV11-2|.
TGTGCCAGCAGCTCGGTGCAGGGACCGTCGACGGCCCAGTACTTC
CASSSVQGPSTAQYF
>.|TRBJ1-1|TRBV28|.
TGTGCCAGCAGGGCCACACTAAACACTGAAGCTTTCTTT
CASRATLNTEAFF
>TRBD2|TRBJ2-1|TRBV29-1|once
TGCAGCGTATACGGACTAGCGGGACACAATGAGCAGTTCTTC
CSVYGLAGHNEQFF
>.|TRBJ1-4|TRBV28|.
TGTGCCAGCAGTTCCCCAGGTGACAAATATGAAAAACTGTTTTTT
CASSSPGDKYEKLFF
>.|TRBJ2-3|TRBV13|.
TGTGCCAGCAGCTTAGTTTCCGAGTATACGCAGTATTTT
CASSLVSEYTQYF
>TRBD2|TRBJ2-1|TRBV25-1|.
TGTGCCAGCAGTGCTAGCGGGAGTCTAAATGAGCAGTTCTTC
CASSASGSLNEQFF
>.|TRBJ1-4|TRBV5-1|.
TGCGCCAGCAGCTTGGTGGGTCCCGGGAGAGAAAAACTGTTTTTT
CASSLVGPGREKLFF
>TRBD2|TRBJ2-4|TRBV4-2|.
TGTGCCAGCAGCCAAGATCCGGGGGGAGCCAAAAACATTCAGTACTTC
CASSQDPGGAKNIQYF
>TRBD2|TRBJ2-1|TRBV2|.
TGTGCCAGCAGTTCCGGGACTAGCGGAAGATCCTACAATGAGCAGTTCTTC
CASSSGTSGRSYNEQFF
>TRBD1|TRBJ2-7|TRBV5-8|.
TGTGCCAGCAGATTCCCCGGGACAGGGGGGAACGAGCAGTACTTC
CASRFPGTGGNEQYF
>.|TRBJ2-2|TRBV28|.
TGTGCCAGCAGTTTGAACCCCCGGGAGCTGTTTTTT
CASSLNPRELFF
>.|TRBJ2-2|TRBV27|.
TGTGCCAGCAGTATCAGGGGAGTGAACACCGGGGAGCTGTTTTTT
CASSIRGVNTGELFF
>.|TRBJ2-7|TRBV5-8|.
TGTGCCAGCAGCTCTACGACGGACTGGCCCCCCGAGCAGTACTTC
CASSSTTDWPPEQYF
>.|TRBJ2-2|TRBV6-5|.
TGTGCCAGCAGACCCGGACTAATGAACACCGGGGAGCTGTTTTTT
CASRPGLMNTGELFF
>TRBD2|TRBJ2-1|TRBV12-5|.
TGTGCTAGTGGTTTGGCGGTAAGCGGGAGTGGGAATGAGCAGTTCTTC
CASGLAVSGSGNEQFF
>.|TRBJ1-5|TRBV4-1|.
TGCGCCAGCAGCCCACCGGTTCGGGGGCAGACTGGCAATCAGCCCCAGCATTTT
CASSPPVRGQTGNQPQHF
>TRBD2|TRBJ2-1|TRBV18|.
TGTGCCAGCTCACCACCGGGACTAGCCCCAAATGAGCAGTTCTTC
CASSPPGLAPNEQFF
>TRBD1|TRBJ2-6|TRBV11-3|.
TGTGCCAGCAGCTGGGACAGGCCAAGGGGGGCCAACGTCCTGACTTTC
CASSWDRPRGANVLTF
>TRBD1|TRBJ2-3|TRBV5-1|.
TGCGCCAGCAGCCCGGGGACAGCTAGCACAGATACGCAGTATTTT
CASSPGTASTDTQYF
>.|TRBJ2-5|TRBV11-1|.
TGTGCCAGCAGCAAAATAGCGGAAGAGACCCAGTACTTC
CASSKIAEETQYF
>TRBD2|TRBJ2-7|TRBV7-9|.
TGTGCCAGCAGCCCTGGGGGTAGTAGCGGGATTTCCTACGAGCAGTACTTC
CASSPGGSSGISYEQYF
>.|TRBJ1-2|TRBV4-2|few
TGTGCCAGCAGCCAAGATAAAGGGGATTTCGGCTACACCTTC
CASSQDKGDFGYTF
>.|TRBJ1-3|TRBV6-1|.
TGTGCCAGCAGTGAGATGGAAGGAAACACCATATATTTT
CASSEMEGNTIYF
>TRBD2|TRBJ2-1|TRBV7-2|.
TGTGCCAGCAGCTTAAGGCGGGGGAAGTACAATGAGCAGTTCTTC
CASSLRRGKYNEQFF
>.|TRBJ1-1|TRBV7-7|.
TGTGCCAGCAGCTTCAGTAGGAACACTGAAGCTTTCTTT
CASSFSRNTEAFF